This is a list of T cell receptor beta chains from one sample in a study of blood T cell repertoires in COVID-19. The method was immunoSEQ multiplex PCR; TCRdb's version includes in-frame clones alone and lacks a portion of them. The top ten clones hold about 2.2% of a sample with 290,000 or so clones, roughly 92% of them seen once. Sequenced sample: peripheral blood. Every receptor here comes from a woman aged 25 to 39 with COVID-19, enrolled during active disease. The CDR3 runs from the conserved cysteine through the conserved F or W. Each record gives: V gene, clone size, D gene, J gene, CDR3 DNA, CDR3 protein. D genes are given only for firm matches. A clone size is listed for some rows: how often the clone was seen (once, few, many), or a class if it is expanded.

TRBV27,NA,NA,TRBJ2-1,TGTGCCAGCAGTTTAAATCCCGGAGAGGGCTACAATGAGCAGTTCTTC,CASSLNPGEGYNEQFF
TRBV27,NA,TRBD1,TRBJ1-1,TGTGCCAGCAGTGCCTTAATCGGGACAGCGAACACTGAAGCTTTCTTT,CASSALIGTANTEAFF
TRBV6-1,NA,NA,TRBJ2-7,TGTGCCAGCAGTGAAGGTGGCGGGCTCTCCTACGAGCAGTACTTC,CASSEGGGLSYEQYF
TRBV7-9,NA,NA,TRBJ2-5,TGTGCCAGCATCGACAGGTCCCCTGAGACCCAGTACTTC,CASIDRSPETQYF
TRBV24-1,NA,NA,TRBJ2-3,TGTGCCACCAGTGATTTTAATGCGGATACGCAGTATTTT,CATSDFNADTQYF
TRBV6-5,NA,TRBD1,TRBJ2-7,TGTGCCAGCAGGATTCCGGGACAGAGCTCCTACGAGCAGTACTTC,CASRIPGQSSYEQYF
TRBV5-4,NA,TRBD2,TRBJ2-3,TGTGCCAGCAGCTCAAACCCACTAGCGGGAAATACGCAGTATTTT,CASSSNPLAGNTQYF
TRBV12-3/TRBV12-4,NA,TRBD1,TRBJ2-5,TGTGCCAGCAGCGGACAGGCTCGAGAGACCCAGTACTTC,CASSGQARETQYF
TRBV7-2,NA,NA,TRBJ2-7,TGTGCCAGCAGCGCTGCGGACAGGGCCCCGGGCGGGAGGGCTTACGAGCAGTACTTC,CASSAADRAPGGRAYEQYF
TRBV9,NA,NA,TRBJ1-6,TGTGCCAGCAGCGTAGGGGGCAATTCACCCCTCCACTTT,CASSVGGNSPLHF
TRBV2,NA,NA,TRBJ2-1,TGTGCCAGCAGTGAATCGGGCAATGAGCAGTTCTTC,CASSESGNEQFF
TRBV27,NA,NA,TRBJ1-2,TGTGCCAGCAGTCCGACACGGTACTATGGCTACACCTTC,CASSPTRYYGYTF
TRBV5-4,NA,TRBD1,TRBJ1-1,TGTGCCAGCAGCTCAGACAGGGGTGCTGAAGCTTTCTTT,CASSSDRGAEAFF
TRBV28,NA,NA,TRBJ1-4,TGTGCCAGCAGTTCACCCACTGACAGTACAACTAATGAAAAACTGTTTTTT,CASSSPTDSTTNEKLFF
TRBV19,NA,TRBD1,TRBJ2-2,TGTGCCAGTAGTACCGGGACAGACGCCGGGGAGCTGTTTTTT,CASSTGTDAGELFF
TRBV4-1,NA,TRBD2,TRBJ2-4,TGCGCCAGCAGCCAAGAGAGCGGGAGAAAAAACATTCAGTACTTC,CASSQESGRKNIQYF
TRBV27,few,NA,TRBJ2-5,TGTGCCAGCAGTTACGGGGGAACTGGCAGGGAGACCCAGTACTTC,CASSYGGTGRETQYF
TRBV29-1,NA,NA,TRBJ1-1,TGCAGCGTTGGGCCGGGGTTGTCCACTGAAGCTTTCTTT,CSVGPGLSTEAFF
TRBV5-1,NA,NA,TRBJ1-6,TGCGCCAGCGGCCCAGATCCGAATTCACCCCTCCACTTT,CASGPDPNSPLHF
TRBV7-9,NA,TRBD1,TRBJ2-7,TGTGCCAGCAGCTTAAGTGGACAGGGACCCTACGAGCAGTACTTC,CASSLSGQGPYEQYF
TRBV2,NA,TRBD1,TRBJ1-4,TGTGCCAGCAGGACGGGGGGACAGGGGAATGAAAAACTGTTTTTT,CASRTGGQGNEKLFF
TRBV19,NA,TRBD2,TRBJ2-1,TGTGCCAGTAGTCAAGGGACTAGCGGGAGGTGGAGGAATGAGCAGTTCTTC,CASSQGTSGRWRNEQFF
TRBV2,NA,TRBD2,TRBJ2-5,TGTGCCAGCAGTGAACTGGCTAGCGGGGATTACCAAGAGACCCAGTACTTC,CASSELASGDYQETQYF
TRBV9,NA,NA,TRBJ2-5,TGTGCCAGCAGCGTCCACGCGGGAAGGGAGACCCAGTACTTC,CASSVHAGRETQYF